The next 6 T cell receptor beta chains were all read from a single sample in a study of beta chain features in type 1 diabetes. Sequencing targeted expressed TCRB transcripts, as all isolated RNA had been reverse transcribed. Only in-frame clones appear in the TCRdb table, and some are missing; sequencing was by immunoSEQ multiplex PCR. Seen here are 810,000 or so clones, roughly 15% observed once, and the top ten hold 0.023%. Sample: naive CD4+ T cells from blood. These receptors all stem from a young woman in good health.

The sample holds a few counts of this clone. Other nucleotide sequences from this sample produce the same CDR3. CDR3: CASSVQGTGELFF. Here the CDR3 DNA reads TGTGCCAGCAGCGTGCAGGGAACCGGGGAGCTGTTTTTT. The chain joins TRBV9 to TRBJ2-2; D may be TRBD1 (5 bases). Per the germline V gene, CDR1 is SGDLS and CDR2 is YYNGEE. The CDR3 extends over 13 amino acids. The V end lost 2 bases, the J end lost 5 bases, and 7 bases lay between the germline ends.

There are a few counts of this clone. This sequence joins TRBV11-1 and TRBJ2-1, with D uncertain. Germline V gene lookup returns CDR1 SGHAT and CDR2 FQDESV (reference sequence). Trimming removed 3 bases at V and 5 bases at J, with 8 bases between. This CDR3 has 13 residues. This CDR3 is CASSFAYDNEQFF. CDR3 in DNA: TGTGCCAGCAGCTTTGCCTACGACAATGAGCAGTTCTTC.

The rearrangement joins TRBV16 to TRBJ2-2, with a possible D match to TRBD2 (6 bases). The CDR3 has 13 amino acids. The V end was cut by 1 base, the J end by 6 bases, with 6 bases between. Germline V gene data show CDR1 as KGHSY and CDR2 as FQNENV. CDR3 DNA: TGTGCCAGCAGCCAATGGGACTCCGGGGAGCTGTTTTTT. This translates into CASSQWDSGELFF.

This clone was seen a handful of times. The CDR3 nucleotides read TGTGCCAGTCGGACATTAGGGAAGGGTGGCTACACCTTC. The encoded protein is CASRTLGKGGYTF. This sequence joins TRBV6-5 and TRBJ1-2, with D possibly being TRBD1 (5 bases). V was trimmed by 9 bases and J by 7 bases, leaving 18 bases between them. Germline CDR1 MNHEY, CDR2 SVGAGI. The CDR3 length is 13 residues.

This chain joins TRBV5-1 and TRBJ2-2; D not resolved. The length of the CDR3 is 13 residues. Germline CDR1 reads SGHRS; CDR2 reads YFSETQ. Trimming pared 6 bases from V and 6 bases from J, leaving 12 bases between. This CDR3 reads CASTVTGSGELFF. CDR3 DNA sequence: TGCGCCAGCACGGTAACTGGGTCCGGGGAGCTGTTTTTT.

This clone was seen only a few times. This chain connects TRBV4-1 to TRBJ1-2; TRBD1 matches 7 bases. CDR3 length: 15 residues. J lost 1 base, V lost 4 bases, and 6 bases had no gene match. Germline V gives CDR1 MGHRA, CDR2 YSYEKL. CDR3: CASSPMTGNNYGYTF. The CDR3 DNA follows: TGCGCCAGCAGCCCGATGACAGGGAATAACTATGGCTACACCTTC.